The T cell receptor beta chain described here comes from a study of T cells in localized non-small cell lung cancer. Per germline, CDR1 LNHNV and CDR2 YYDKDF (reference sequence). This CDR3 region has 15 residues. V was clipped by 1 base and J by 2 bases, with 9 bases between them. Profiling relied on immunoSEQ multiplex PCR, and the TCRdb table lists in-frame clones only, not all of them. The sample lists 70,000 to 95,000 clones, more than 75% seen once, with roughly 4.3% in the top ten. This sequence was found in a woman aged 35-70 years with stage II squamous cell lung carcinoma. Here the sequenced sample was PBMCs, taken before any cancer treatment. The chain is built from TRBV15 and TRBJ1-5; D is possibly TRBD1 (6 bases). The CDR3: CATSRAGARNQPQHF. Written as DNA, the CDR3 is TGTGCCACCAGCAGAGCGGGGGCTCGCAATCAGCCCCAGCATTTT.